This TCR beta chain was sequenced in a study of cytomegalovirus exposure and HLA in healthy donors. Findings and limits, study-wide: TCR beta V- and J-gene trimming was later associated with a missense DCLRE1C variant. According to the study, roughly 180 TCR beta chains were cytomegalovirus-associated. Accurate prediction of HLA-A and HLA-B alleles (for most subjects) was reportedly achieved from TCR beta sequences.

Both 60 Vbeta primers and 13 Jbeta primers went into the PCR. Here immunoSEQ multiplex PCR was the method, and the copy in TCRdb shows in-frame clones only, minus some. The sample yields around 130,000 clones, about 86% seen once. About this clone itself: Its antigen is undetermined.

This CDR3 is built from 16 residues. Per the germline V gene, CDR1 is SGHDN and CDR2 is FVKESK. V shed 1 base and J 4 bases; nucleotides not matched to a gene: 6. The TCR comes from a woman aged 40 to 50 in good health and CMV-seronegative. Sequencing input: PBMCs. The chain has TRBV14 and TRBJ1-4, with 7 bases fitting TRBD1. The CDR3 protein is CASSQVGGQLNEKLFF. The DNA for the CDR3 is TGTGCCAGCAGCCAAGTAGGGGGACAGCTTAATGAAAAACTGTTTTTT. Full variable domain (missing parts from reference TRBV14 and TRBJ1-4): EAGVTQFPSHSVIEKGQTVTLRCDPISGHDNLYWYRRVMGKEIKFLLHFVKESKQDESGMPNNRFLAERTGGTYSTLKVQPAELEDSGVYFCASSQVGGQLNEKLFFGSGTQLSVL.